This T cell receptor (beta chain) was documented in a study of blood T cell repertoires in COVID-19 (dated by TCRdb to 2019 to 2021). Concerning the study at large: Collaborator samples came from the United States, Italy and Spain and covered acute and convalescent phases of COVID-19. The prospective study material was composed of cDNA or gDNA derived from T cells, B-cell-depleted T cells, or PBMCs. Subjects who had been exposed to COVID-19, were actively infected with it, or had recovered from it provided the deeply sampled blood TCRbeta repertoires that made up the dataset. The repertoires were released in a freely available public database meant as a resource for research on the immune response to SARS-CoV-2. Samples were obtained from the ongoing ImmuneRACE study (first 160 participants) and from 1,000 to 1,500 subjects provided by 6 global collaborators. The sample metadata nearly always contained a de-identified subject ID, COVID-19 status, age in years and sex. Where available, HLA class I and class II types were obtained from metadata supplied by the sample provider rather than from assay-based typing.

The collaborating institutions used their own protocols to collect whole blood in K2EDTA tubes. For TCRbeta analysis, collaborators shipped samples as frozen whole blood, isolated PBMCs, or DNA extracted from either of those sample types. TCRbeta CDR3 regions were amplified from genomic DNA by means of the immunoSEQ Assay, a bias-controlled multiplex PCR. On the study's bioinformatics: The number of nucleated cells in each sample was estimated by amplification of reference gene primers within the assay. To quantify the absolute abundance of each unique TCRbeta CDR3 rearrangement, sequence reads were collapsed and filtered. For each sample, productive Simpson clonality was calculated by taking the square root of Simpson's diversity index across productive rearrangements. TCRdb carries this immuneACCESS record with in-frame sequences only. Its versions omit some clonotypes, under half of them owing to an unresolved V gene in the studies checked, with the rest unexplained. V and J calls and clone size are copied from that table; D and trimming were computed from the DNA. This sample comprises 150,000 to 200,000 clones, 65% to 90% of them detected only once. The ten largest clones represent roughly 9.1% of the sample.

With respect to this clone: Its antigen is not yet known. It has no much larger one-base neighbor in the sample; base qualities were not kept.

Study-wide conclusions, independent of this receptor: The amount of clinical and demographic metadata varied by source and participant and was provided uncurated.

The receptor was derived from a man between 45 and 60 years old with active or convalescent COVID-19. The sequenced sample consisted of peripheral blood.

Read as DNA, the sequence is TGTGCCAGCAAACAGGGGTCTGGCTACACCTTC. Translated, this gives CASKQGSGYTF. The chain is encoded by TRBV12-3 or TRBV12-4 joined to TRBJ1-2; 7 central bases correspond to TRBD1. V ends up 7 bases short and J 7 bases short, with an unmatched junction base count of 3. There are 11 amino acids in the CDR3, from cysteine to phenylalanine inclusive. The CDR3 DNA has 33 bases and is translated from base 1.